Presented here are 30 T cell receptor beta chains from one specimen sequenced in a study of cytomegalovirus exposure and HLA in healthy donors. In the PCR, 60 Vbeta and 13 Jbeta primers were used. Here immunoSEQ multiplex PCR was the method, and the copy in TCRdb shows in-frame clones only, minus some. The sample consists of nearly 95,000 clones, 7.6% of them appearing once. Source material: PBMCs. Receptors were obtained from a man aged 50-59 years in good health and CMV-seronegative.

The J gene is TRBJ1-1, the V gene TRBV9; perhaps TRBD1 as D (5 bases). The CDR3 runs to 13 residues. V shed 4 bases and J shed 5 bases, with 12 bases lying between them. Germline-derived CDR1 and CDR2 are SGDLS and YYNGEE. The CDR3 loop is CASSLRGGTEAFF. In nucleotides, the CDR3 is TGTGCCAGCAGCCTAAGGGGTGGGACTGAAGCTTTCTTT.

The chain carries TRBV25-1 and TRBJ2-2, with TRBD1 identical over 9 bases. This CDR3 spans 14 amino acids. Germline CDR1 and CDR2: MGHDK and SYGVNS. V dropped 5 bases and J dropped 4; count of bases not matched to a gene: 2. The CDR3 DNA reads TGTGCCAGCAGTAGACAGGGGGGCACCGGGGAGCTGTTTTTT. This codes for CASSRQGGTGELFF.

The rearrangement uses TRBV19 and TRBJ2-1; 8 bases are shared with TRBD2. Germline CDR1 LNHDA, CDR2 SQIVND (reference sequence). The length of the CDR3 is 16 residues. After removal of 5 bases from V and 4 bases from J, the junction contained 10 bases not matched to a gene. CDR3 amino acids: CASSLGGGGWYNEQFF. The CDR3, as DNA: TGTGCCAGTAGTTTGGGCGGCGGGGGGTGGTACAATGAGCAGTTCTTC.

This clone was found a few times. The chain carries TRBV11-2 and TRBJ2-7; 9 positions match TRBD2. V gave up 8 bases and J gave up 6 bases; unmatched junction bases: 11. Germline V gene data show CDR1 as SGHAT and CDR2 as FQNNGV. CDR3 length: 14 amino acids. CDR3 sequence reads: CASSHSGGQLEQYF. DNA for the CDR3: TGTGCCAGCTCCCATAGCGGGGGCCAACTCGAGCAGTACTTC.

This clone was recorded a few times. This rearrangement joins TRBV4-3 to TRBJ2-1; maybe TRBD2 (5 bases). Germline CDR1 LGHNA, CDR2 YSLEER. Trimming cost V 1 base and J 2 bases, with 9 bases left between them. The CDR3 spans 15 residues. The CDR3 reads CASSQGTGAYNEQFF. The CDR3 coding sequence is TGCGCCAGCAGCCAAGGGACCGGGGCCTACAATGAGCAGTTCTTC.

The rearrangement joins TRBV19 to TRBJ2-3; maybe TRBD2 (6 bases). Germline assignment: CDR1 LNHDA and CDR2 SQIVND (reference sequence). The length of the CDR3 is 14 residues. Deletions cut 5 bases from V and 9 bases from J, with 18 bases between. CDR3 DNA sequence: TGTGCCAGTAGTTCGACGGCCCCCGGGAGAACGCAGTATTTT. This codes for CASSSTAPGRTQYF.

The chain is built from TRBV28 and TRBJ1-2; D not certain. CDR1 and CDR2 (germline): MDHEN, SYDVKM. Between the trimmed V and J ends, which lost 7 bases and 0 bases, there was a span of 6 bases. The length of the CDR3 is 12 residues. The CDR3 loop is CASNRPNYGYTF. The CDR3 DNA sequence: TGTGCCAGCAACAGACCTAACTATGGCTACACCTTC.

This clone turned up a few times. The chain couples TRBV5-4 to TRBJ1-4; 7 bases are a match to TRBD1. The CDR3 has 13 residues. CDR1 and CDR2 (germline): SGHNT, YYREEE (reference sequence). The V and J ends lost 2 bases and 5 bases, in that order; junction bases with no gene match: 0. As DNA, the CDR3 is TGTGCCAGCAGCTTCAGGGGGAATGAAAAACTGTTTTTT. Translating gives CASSFRGNEKLFF.

This clone was seen a handful of times. The gene calls are TRBV6-6 and TRBJ1-3; TRBD1 agrees at 8 bases. V lost 8 bases, J lost 1 base, and 7 bases stayed unmatched. Germline V gene data show CDR1 as MNHNY and CDR2 as SVGAGI (reference sequence). The CDR3 consists of 15 residues. The CDR3 nucleotides read TGTGCCAGCGCGCTGGGACAGGCATCTGGAAACACCATATATTTT. Encoded protein: CASALGQASGNTIYF.

This clone was seen a few times. The chain is built from TRBV4-1 and TRBJ1-1, with 8 bases matching TRBD1. The V gene's germline CDR1 is MGHRA and CDR2 YSYEKL. This CDR3 comprises 13 residues. The V gene end was trimmed by 3 bases and the J gene end by 7 bases; junction bases not matched to a gene: 4. The CDR3 region is CASSQETGVEAFF. Written as DNA, the CDR3 is TGCGCCAGCAGCCAGGAGACAGGGGTTGAAGCTTTCTTT.

The chain recombines TRBV28 with TRBJ2-7, with 11 nucleotides matching TRBD1. Germline V gene data show CDR1 as MDHEN and CDR2 as SYDVKM. The ends lost 7 bases at V and 5 bases at J; junction bases unmatched: 10. This CDR3 contains 15 residues. Here the CDR3 DNA reads TGTGCCAGCACCCCATCGCCGGGACAGGGGGACGAGCAGTACTTC. Translated: CASTPSPGQGDEQYF.

The V gene is TRBV29-1, the J gene TRBJ1-2; TRBD1 agrees at 11 bases. The V gene end was trimmed by 6 bases and the J gene end by 8 bases; junction bases not matched to a gene: 20. The CDR3 is made up of 17 amino acids. Germline V gene data show CDR1 as SQVTM and CDR2 as ANQGSEA. The CDR3 here is CSVLEEGAGQGAGGYTF. CDR3 coding DNA: TGCAGCGTCTTAGAGGAGGGAGCAGGACAGGGGGCTGGGGGCTACACCTTC.

To note about this clone: The sample holds other DNA sequences that translate to the same CDR3. This chain links TRBV18 with TRBJ2-5, with 10 bases lining up with TRBD1. There are 14 residues in the CDR3. J lost 4 bases, V lost 3 bases, and 2 bases had no gene match. Germline values: CDR1 KGHSH, CDR2 LQKENI. The CDR3 bases are TGTGCCAGCTCACCGACAGGGGGCGGAGAGACCCAGTACTTC. Protein sequence: CASSPTGGGETQYF. Drawing the rest from reference TRBV18 and TRBJ2-5, the complete variable domain is NAGVMQNPRHLVRRRGQEARLRCSPMKGHSHVYWYRQLPEEGLKFMVYLQKENIIDESGMPKERFSAEFPKEGPSILRIQQVVRGDSAAYFCASSPTGGGETQYFGPGTRLLVL.

The J gene is TRBJ2-7, the V gene TRBV27, with 10 bases matching TRBD2. CDR3 length: 19 residues. Germline assignment: CDR1 MNHEY and CDR2 SMNVEV (reference sequence). V lost 7 bases, J lost 2 bases, and 20 bases stayed unmatched. CDR3 DNA: TGTGCCAGCACCACTCAGGGAGGGAGGACTAGCGGCCCCCCCTACGAGCAGTACTTC. Amino acid sequence: CASTTQGGRTSGPPYEQYF.

This clone was seen a handful of times. The chain carries TRBV29-1 and TRBJ1-4, with D uncertain. This CDR3 contains 15 residues. From germline, CDR1 is SQVTM and CDR2 ANQGSEA. V was cut by 3 bases and J by 8 bases, with 19 bases left in between. In DNA form, the CDR3 reads TGCAGCGTTGAGATGGCACCGGGGAAGGACGAAAAACTGTTTTTT. Amino acids: CSVEMAPGKDEKLFF.

This clone was found a few times. The chain joins TRBV7-2 to TRBJ2-7; D remains ambiguous. V lost 2 bases and J 4 bases, leaving 9 bases between the germline ends. CDR1 and CDR2 (germline): SGHTA, FQGNSA. The CDR3 sequence is 13 residues long. This CDR3 is CASSLLSAYEQYF. The CDR3 nucleotides read TGTGCCAGCAGCTTACTTAGTGCGTACGAGCAGTACTTC.

The sample holds a few counts of this clone. The chain has TRBV5-6 and TRBJ1-5; D is perhaps TRBD1 (6 bases). The CDR3 spans 14 residues. The V and J ends lost 4 bases and 2 bases respectively, with 10 bases between them. CDR1 and CDR2 from the germline V gene are SGHDT and YYEEEE. The CDR3 sequence: CASSTGLGNQPQHF. In nucleotides, the CDR3 is TGTGCCAGCAGCACAGGGTTGGGCAATCAGCCCCAGCATTTT. Filled out from reference TRBV5-6 and TRBJ1-5, the complete variable domain reads DAGVTQSPTHLIKTRGQQVTLRCSPKSGHDTVSWYQQALGQGPQFIFQYYEEEERQRGNFPDRFSGHQFPNYSSELNVNALLLGDSALYLCASSTGLGNQPQHFGDGTRLSIL.

This clone has just a few counts. The chain recombines TRBV5-6 with TRBJ1-1; tentatively, D is TRBD1 (6 bases). The ends were cut back, 0 bases at V and 6 bases at J, with 15 bases in the middle. Germline CDR1 reads SGHDT; CDR2 reads YYEEEE. The CDR3 runs to 15 residues. The CDR3 DNA follows: TGTGCCAGCAGCTTGGTCGAGGGGGTGCGGGCTGAAGCTTTCTTT. Its protein product is CASSLVEGVRAEAFF.

This clone was observed a handful of times. This rearrangement joins TRBV11-2 to TRBJ1-1; a possible D gene is TRBD1 (6 bases). The CDR3 contains 13 residues. The V end was cut by 6 bases, the J end by 5 bases, with 13 bases between. Per germline, CDR1 SGHAT and CDR2 FQNNGV. CDR3 protein: CASRGQRLTEAFF. CDR3 in DNA: TGTGCCAGCAGGGGACAACGCCTAACTGAAGCTTTCTTT.

J is TRBJ2-3 and V is TRBV29-1; 10 bases line up with TRBD2. The CDR3 loop spans 14 amino acids. Germline CDR1 is SQVTM and CDR2 is ANQGSEA. Trimming removed 6 bases from V and 5 bases from J; junction bases left unmatched: 8. In DNA, the CDR3 is TGCAGCGTGGCTACTAGCGGGATCGGAGATACGCAGTATTTT. Encoded protein: CSVATSGIGDTQYF.

The chain employs TRBV18 and TRBJ1-6, with TRBD1 identical over 7 bases. Germline V gives CDR1 KGHSH, CDR2 LQKENI. The CDR3 consists of 17 residues. V lost 1 base and J lost 0; bases outside the gene matches: 3. The CDR3 bases are TGTGCCAGCTCACCACAGGGACAGAGCTCCTATAATTCACCCCTCCACTTT. Amino acids: CASSPQGQSSYNSPLHF.

CDR3 nucleotide sequence: TGTGCCAGCAGCTTGGAGGCGGCAGGGGGCGCATACGAGCAGTACTTC. It yields the protein CASSLEAAGGAYEQYF. The chain employs TRBV5-5 and TRBJ2-7; 8 nucleotides align to TRBD1. The V segment lost 0 bases and the J segment 4 bases; nucleotides outside the gene matches: 9. Germline values: CDR1 SGHKS, CDR2 YYEKEE (reference sequence). This CDR3 has 16 residues.

This clone came up a few times. The chain has TRBV19 and TRBJ1-4, with 8 bases lining up with TRBD1. The V and J ends lost 6 bases and 6 bases, in that order; junction bases with no gene match: 9. This CDR3 contains 15 residues. CDR1 and CDR2 from the germline V gene are LNHDA and SQIVND (reference sequence). CDR3 DNA sequence: TGTGCCAGTAGCAGGCGAGACAGGGGATATGAAAAACTGTTTTTT. Translated, it gives CASSRRDRGYEKLFF.

This clone occurred a few times. The chain has TRBV7-9 and TRBJ1-2; no clear D. The CDR3 is made up of 16 amino acids. Germline V gene sequence: CDR1 SEHNR, CDR2 FQNEAQ (reference sequence). Deletions cut 2 bases from V and 2 bases from J, with 15 bases between. The CDR3 DNA reads as TGTGCCAGCAGCTTAAATTTGGCAGTCACCAACTATGGCTACACCTTC. Protein: CASSLNLAVTNYGYTF.

The chain employs TRBV20-1 and TRBJ1-2; the D is unclear. Germline CDR1 is DFQATT and CDR2 is SNEGSKA (reference sequence). V lost 5 bases and J 0 bases, leaving 4 bases between the germline ends. This CDR3 is 11 amino acids long. CDR3 nucleotide sequence: TGCAGTGCTTTCGCTAACTATGGCTACACCTTC. This translates into CSAFANYGYTF.

This clone was recorded a few times. CDR3: CASSTTGTAYQPQHF. For the CDR3, the DNA is TGTGCCAGCAGTACAACCGGGACAGCGTATCAGCCCCAGCATTTT. V usage is TRBV6-6 and J usage is TRBJ1-5; 7 positions agree with TRBD1. CDR3 size: 15 residues. With V trimmed by 5 bases and J by 5 bases, 9 bases remained unmatched. CDR1 and CDR2 from the germline V gene are MNHNY and SVGAGI (reference sequence).

In this sample, this clone turned up a few times. Other nucleotide sequences in the sample specify the same CDR3. The rearrangement uses TRBV29-1 and TRBJ2-7; 10 bases match TRBD1. V lost 5 bases and J lost 6; bases outside the gene matches: 7. The CDR3 loop spans 13 amino acids. Germline values: CDR1 SQVTM, CDR2 ANQGSEA. Here the CDR3 DNA reads TGCAGCGTTATGGGGACAGGGGCGGGCGAGCAGTACTTC. Translating it yields CSVMGTGAGEQYF.

This clone was counted a few times. V and J are TRBV18 and TRBJ2-5; 10 bases are shared with TRBD1. With 6 bases clipped from V and 4 bases from J, the junction kept 5 bases outside the gene matches. Germline V CDR1 and CDR2: KGHSH, LQKENI. This CDR3 contains 14 residues. In DNA form, the CDR3 reads TGTGCCAGCTCTCAAGGACAGGGGGGAGAGACCCAGTACTTC. Encoded protein: CASSQGQGGETQYF. Together with reference TRBV18 and TRBJ2-5, the CDR3 gives the full variable domain: NAGVMQNPRHLVRRRGQEARLRCSPMKGHSHVYWYRQLPEEGLKFMVYLQKENIIDESGMPKERFSAEFPKEGPSILRIQQVVRGDSAAYFCASSQGQGGETQYFGPGTRLLVL.

This clone turned up a few times. The chain recombines TRBV5-1 with TRBJ1-2; D is undetermined. Trimming pared 0 bases from V and 6 bases from J, leaving 12 bases between. The germline CDR1 and CDR2 sequences are SGHRS and YFSETQ. CDR3 length: 14 residues. The CDR3 sequence is CASSLGGARDGYTF. CDR3 DNA: TGCGCCAGCAGCTTGGGTGGTGCGAGGGATGGCTACACCTTC.

The rearrangement uses TRBV28 and TRBJ1-3, with D uncertain. This CDR3 has 16 residues. CDR1 is MDHEN, CDR2 SYDVKM, per germline. The V gene lost 4 bases and the J gene lost 0 bases, with 13 bases spanning the gap. Here the CDR3 DNA reads TGTGCCAGCAGTTCCGCCCACAGCACCTCTGGAAACACCATATATTTT. Encoded protein: CASSSAHSTSGNTIYF.